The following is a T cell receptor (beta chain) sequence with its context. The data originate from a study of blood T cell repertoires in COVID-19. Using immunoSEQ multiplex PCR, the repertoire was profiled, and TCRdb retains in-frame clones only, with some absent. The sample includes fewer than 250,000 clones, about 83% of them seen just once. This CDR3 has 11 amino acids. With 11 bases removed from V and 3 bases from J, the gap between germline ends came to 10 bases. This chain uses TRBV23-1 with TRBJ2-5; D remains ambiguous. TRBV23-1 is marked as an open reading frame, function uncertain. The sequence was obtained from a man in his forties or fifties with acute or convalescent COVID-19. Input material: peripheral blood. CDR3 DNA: TGCGCCCCCTGGCGGAAAGAGACCCAGTACTTC. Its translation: CAPWRKETQYF.